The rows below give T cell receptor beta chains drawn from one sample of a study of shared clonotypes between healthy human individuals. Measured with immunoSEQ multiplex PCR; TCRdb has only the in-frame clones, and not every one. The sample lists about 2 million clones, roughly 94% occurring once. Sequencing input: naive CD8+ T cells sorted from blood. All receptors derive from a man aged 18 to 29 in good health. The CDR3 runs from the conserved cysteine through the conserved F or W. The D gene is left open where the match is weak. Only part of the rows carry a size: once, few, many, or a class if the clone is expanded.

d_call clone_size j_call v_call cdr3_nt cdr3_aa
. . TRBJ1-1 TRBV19 TGTGCCAGTAGTGAGGGAATCCTCATGAACACTGAAGCTTTCTTT CASSEGILMNTEAFF
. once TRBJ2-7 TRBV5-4 TGTGCCAGCAGCTTCGACCTCTACGAGCAGTACTTC CASSFDLYEQYF
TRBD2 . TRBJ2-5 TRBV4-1 TGCGCCAGCAGCCAACTTAGCGGGGGAGAGACCCAGTACTTC CASSQLSGGETQYF
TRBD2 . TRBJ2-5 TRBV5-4 TGTGCCAGCAGCTCGGGACTAGGTCAAGAGACCCAGTACTTC CASSSGLGQETQYF
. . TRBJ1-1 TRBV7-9 TGTGCCAGCAGTCCGACAGAATCCACTGAAGCTTTCTTT CASSPTESTEAFF
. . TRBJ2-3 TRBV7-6 TGTGCCAGCAGCTTAATACTAAGAAAGGGCACAGATACGCAGTATTTT CASSLILRKGTDTQYF
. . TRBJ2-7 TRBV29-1 TGCAGCGTTGCCGATGGGGACGGATCCTACGAGCAGTACTTC CSVADGDGSYEQYF
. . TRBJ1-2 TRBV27 TGTGCCAGCAGTTTATCGGGTGGGGCAGGGAATGGCTACACCTTC CASSLSGGAGNGYTF
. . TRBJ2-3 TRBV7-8 TGTGCCAGCAGCACGTTCGAGAGGGGACGCACAGATACGCAGTATTTT CASSTFERGRTDTQYF
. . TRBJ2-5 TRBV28 TGTGCCAGCAGCCACCCGAGAGAAGAGACCCAGTACTTC CASSHPREETQYF
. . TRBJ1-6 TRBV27 TGTGCCAGCAGTTTAATGGGCAGCGCCAATTCACCCCTCCACTTT CASSLMGSANSPLHF
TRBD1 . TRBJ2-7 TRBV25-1 TGTGCCAGCAGTGAAACGGGGCAGGGGGCATGCTACGAGCAGTACTTC CASSETGQGACYEQYF
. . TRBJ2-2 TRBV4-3 TGCGCCAGCAGCCAAGATAGGGGAGTCACGGGCACCGGGGAGCTGTTTTTT CASSQDRGVTGTGELFF
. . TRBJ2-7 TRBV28 TGTGCCAGCAGTCCCGGGTCCCAGGGCTACGAGCAGTACTTC CASSPGSQGYEQYF
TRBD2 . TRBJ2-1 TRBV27 TGTGCCAGCAGACTAGCGGGGCCGTACAATGAGCAGTTCTTC CASRLAGPYNEQFF